Listed here are 5 T cell receptor beta chains from one sample, sequenced in a study of cytomegalovirus exposure and HLA in healthy donors. Primers included in the PCR were 60 Vbeta and 13 Jbeta primers. Repertoires were generated with immunoSEQ multiplex PCR, while TCRdb's copy carries only in-frame clones and drops some. The table shows about 94,000 clones, with about three fifths occurring only once. Material for sequencing was PBMCs. The receptors were gathered from a man aged 25-45 years in good health and CMV-seronegative.

This clone was counted between two and nine times. The chain joins TRBV28 to TRBJ2-7; 9 bases are shared with TRBD1. This CDR3 contains 13 residues. The V segment lost 6 bases and the J segment 6 bases; nucleotides outside the gene matches: 6. Germline CDR1 and CDR2: MDHEN and SYDVKM. The CDR3 DNA sequence: TGTGCCAGCAGCGACCGACAGGGGGGCGAGCAGTACTTC. Translation: CASSDRQGGEQYF.

The V and J genes are TRBV28 and TRBJ2-3, with a tentative D call TRBD2 (5 bases). The CDR3 has 12 residues. CDR1 and CDR2 (germline): MDHEN, SYDVKM. Trimming left V 11 bases short and J 0 bases short, with 9 bases between. The CDR3 sequence is CAAGGSTDTQYF. CDR3 DNA: TGTGCCGCGGGCGGAAGCACAGATACGCAGTATTTT. The whole variable domain, filled in from reference TRBV28 and TRBJ2-3, reads DVKVTQSSRYLVKRTGEKVFLECVQDMDHENMFWYRQDPGLGLRLIYFSYDVKMKEKGDIPEGYSVSREKKERFSLILESASTNQTSMYLCAAGGSTDTQYFGPGTRLTVL.

The CDR3 DNA reads as TGTGCCAGCACCCTACTTAGAGGGGGGGGGAACGCGGAGACCCAGTACTTC. It translates to CASTLLRGGGNAETQYF. The chain employs TRBV7-6 and TRBJ2-5; weak D call: TRBD2 (7 bases). V lost 7 bases, J lost 5 bases, and 26 bases lay in between. CDR3 length: 17 residues. Germline values: CDR1 SGHVS, CDR2 FNYEAQ.

The gene calls are TRBV18 and TRBJ2-5, with TRBD1 identical over 8 bases. The CDR3 contains 15 residues. Per the germline V gene, CDR1 is KGHSH and CDR2 is LQKENI. V shed 3 bases, J shed 2 bases, and the junction held 5 bases outside the gene matches. The CDR3 sequence is CASSPLTGAQETQYF. Here the CDR3 DNA reads TGTGCCAGCTCACCGCTGACAGGGGCGCAAGAGACCCAGTACTTC.

This chain joins TRBV6-1 and TRBJ1-6; no clear D gene. Trimming took 7 bases from V and 13 from J, leaving 11 bases between them. The CDR3 covers 11 residues. Germline V gene sequence: CDR1 MNHNS, CDR2 SASEGT. The CDR3 DNA reads TGTGCCAGCATGAACCCCGAGCCCCTCCACTTT. The encoded protein is CASMNPEPLHF.